Below, one T cell receptor beta chain is given with its context. The sample comes from a study of naive and memory T cell subsets. Two oligonucleotides, mixed equimolar, formed the beta constant-region primer covering TRBC1 and TRBC2. TCRdb ran MiXCR on the UMI-ligation and nested PCR reads and lists one entry per CDR3 protein. The sample holds about 80,000 distinct CDR3 sequences, about 12% seen once. The CDR3 has 14 amino acids. Germline CDR1 and CDR2: SQVTM and ANQGSEA. V lost 5 bases, J lost 0 bases, and 11 bases lay in between. The TCR comes from a human donor in good health. The rearrangement joins TRBV29-1 to TRBJ2-4; perhaps TRBD2 as D (5 bases). Sequencing used central memory CD4+ T cells from blood. CDR3 region: CSVLGVRAKNIQYF. The CDR3 coding sequence is TGCAGCGTTCTGGGAGTGCGAGCCAAAAACATTCAGTACTTC.